Sequencing of this T cell receptor beta chain was carried out in a study of T cells in localized non-small cell lung cancer. Looked up from germline, CDR1 is MDHEN and CDR2 is SYDVKM. This CDR3 has 16 amino acids. Trimming cost V 6 bases and J 6 bases; bases outside gene matches: 12. Profiling relied on immunoSEQ multiplex PCR, and the TCRdb table lists in-frame clones only, not all of them. The sample lists 18,000 or so clones, around 89% occurring once. General study results and limits: In the blood, greater T cell density corresponded to longer overall survival. The greatest T cell clonality was found in uninvolved adjacent lung (higher than in tumor). In adjacent lung, a median about 52 of the top 100 tumor clones were found. Heterogeneity is still possible, as just one tumor region was sequenced.

Points on this clone: Its antigen is as yet unknown.

The TCR comes from a man between 40 and 70 years old with stage I lung adenocarcinoma. The V gene is TRBV28, the J gene TRBJ2-3; 10 positions agree with TRBD1. The starting material was peripheral blood, obtained before any cancer treatment. This CDR3 reads CASSQLSGTGADTQYF. The CDR3 coding sequence is TGTGCCAGCAGCCAACTATCCGGGACAGGGGCCGATACGCAGTATTTT.